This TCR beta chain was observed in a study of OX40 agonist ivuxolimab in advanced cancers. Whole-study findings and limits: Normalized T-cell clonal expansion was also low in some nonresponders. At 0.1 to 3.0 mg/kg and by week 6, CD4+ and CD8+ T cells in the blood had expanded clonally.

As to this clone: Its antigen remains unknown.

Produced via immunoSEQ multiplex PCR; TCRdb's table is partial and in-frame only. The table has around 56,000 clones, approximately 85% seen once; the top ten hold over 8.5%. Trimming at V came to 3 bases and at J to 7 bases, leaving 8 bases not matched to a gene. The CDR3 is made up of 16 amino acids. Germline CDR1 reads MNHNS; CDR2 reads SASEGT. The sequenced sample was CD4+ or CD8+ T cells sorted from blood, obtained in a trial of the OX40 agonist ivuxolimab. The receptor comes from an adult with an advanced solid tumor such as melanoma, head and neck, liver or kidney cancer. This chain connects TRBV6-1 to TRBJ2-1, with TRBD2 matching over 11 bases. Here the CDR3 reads CASSDAASGRYNEQFF. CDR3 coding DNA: TGTGCCAGCAGTGACGCTGCTAGCGGGAGGTATAATGAGCAGTTCTTC.